Here is one T cell receptor (beta chain) with its context. Trimming stripped 2 bases from V and 4 bases from J, with 6 bases between. The CDR3 contains 13 residues. Germline V gives CDR1 SGHDN, CDR2 FVKESK. This sample was included in a study of shared clonotypes between healthy human individuals. Here immunoSEQ multiplex PCR was the method, and the copy in TCRdb shows in-frame clones only, minus some. The sample lists about 680,000 clones, under 95% seen once, with more than 20% in the top ten. Naive CD8 cells lacked CD45RO, underwent positive selection for CCR7 and left out terminally differentiated effector memory CD45RA+ cells.

This clonotype was sampled from a man in his thirties or forties in good health. The chain has TRBV14 and TRBJ2-1; D call uncertain. Sequencing used naive CD8+ T cells sorted from blood. The CDR3: CASSQTRYNEQFF. CDR3 bases: TGTGCCAGCAGCCAAACAAGATACAATGAGCAGTTCTTC.